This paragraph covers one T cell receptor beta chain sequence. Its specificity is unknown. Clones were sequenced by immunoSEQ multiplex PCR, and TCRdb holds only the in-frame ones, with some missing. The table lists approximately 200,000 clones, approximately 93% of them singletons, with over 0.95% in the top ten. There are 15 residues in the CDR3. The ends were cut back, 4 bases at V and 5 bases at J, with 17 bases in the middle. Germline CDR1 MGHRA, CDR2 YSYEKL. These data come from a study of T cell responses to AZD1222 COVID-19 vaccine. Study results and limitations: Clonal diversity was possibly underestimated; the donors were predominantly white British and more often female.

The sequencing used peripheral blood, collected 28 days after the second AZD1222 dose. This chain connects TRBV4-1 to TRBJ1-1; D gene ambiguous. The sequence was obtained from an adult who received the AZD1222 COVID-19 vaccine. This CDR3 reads CASSLSGPGRTEAFF. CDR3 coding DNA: TGCGCCAGCAGCCTCTCAGGACCGGGGAGAACTGAAGCTTTCTTT.